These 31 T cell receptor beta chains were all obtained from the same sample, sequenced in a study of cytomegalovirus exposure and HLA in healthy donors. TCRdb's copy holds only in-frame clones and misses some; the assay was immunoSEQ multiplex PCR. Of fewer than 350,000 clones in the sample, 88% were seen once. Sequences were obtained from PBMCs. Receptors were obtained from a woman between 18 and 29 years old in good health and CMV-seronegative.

The CDR3 protein is CASSSTGPYGYTF. As DNA, the CDR3 is TGCGCCAGCAGCTCTACAGGCCCCTATGGCTACACCTTC. This chain links TRBV5-1 with TRBJ1-2; D perhaps matches TRBD1 (5 bases). This CDR3 spans 13 amino acids. The germline gives CDR1 SGHRS, CDR2 YFSETQ. V lost 3 bases to trimming and J lost 4 bases, with 10 bases between them. Full variable domain (rest looked up from reference TRBV5-1 and TRBJ1-2): KAGVTQTPRYLIKTRGQQVTLSCSPISGHRSVSWYQQTPGQGLQFLFEYFSETQRNKGNFPGRFSGRQFSNSRSEMNVSTLELGDSALYLCASSSTGPYGYTFGSGTRLTVV.

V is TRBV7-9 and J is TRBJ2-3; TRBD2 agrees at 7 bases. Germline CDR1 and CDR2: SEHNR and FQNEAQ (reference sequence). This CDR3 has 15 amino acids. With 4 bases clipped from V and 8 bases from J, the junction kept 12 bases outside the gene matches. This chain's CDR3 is CASSSRSGNLGTQYF. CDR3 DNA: TGTGCCAGCAGCTCCCGGAGCGGGAACCTCGGTACGCAGTATTTT.

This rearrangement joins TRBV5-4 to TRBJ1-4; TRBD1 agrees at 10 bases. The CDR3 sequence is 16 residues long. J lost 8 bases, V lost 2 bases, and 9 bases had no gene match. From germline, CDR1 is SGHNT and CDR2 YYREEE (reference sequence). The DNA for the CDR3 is TGTGCCAGCAGCTTTAATTTGGACAGGGGGTCCGAAAAACTGTTTTTT. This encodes CASSFNLDRGSEKLFF.

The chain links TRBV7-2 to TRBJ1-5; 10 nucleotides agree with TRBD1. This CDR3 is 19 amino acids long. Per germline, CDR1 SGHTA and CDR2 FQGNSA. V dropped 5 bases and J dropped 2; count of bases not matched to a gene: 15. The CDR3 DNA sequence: TGTGCCAGCAGCCGGTTGGCCGGGACAGGGGAATTGGGCAATCAGCCCCAGCATTTT. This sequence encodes CASSRLAGTGELGNQPQHF.

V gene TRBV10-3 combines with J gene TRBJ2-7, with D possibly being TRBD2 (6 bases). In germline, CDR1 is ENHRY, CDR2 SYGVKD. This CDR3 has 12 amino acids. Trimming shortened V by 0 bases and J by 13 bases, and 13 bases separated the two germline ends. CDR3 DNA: TGTGCCATCAGTGAGTCAGTAGGGGACTTATACTTC. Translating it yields CAISESVGDLYF.

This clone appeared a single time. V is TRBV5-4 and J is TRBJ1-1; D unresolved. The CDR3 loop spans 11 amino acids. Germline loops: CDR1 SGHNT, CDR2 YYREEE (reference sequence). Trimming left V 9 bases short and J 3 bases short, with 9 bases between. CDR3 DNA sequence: TGTGCCATCCAGGACTACACTGAAGCTTTCTTT. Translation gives CAIQDYTEAFF.

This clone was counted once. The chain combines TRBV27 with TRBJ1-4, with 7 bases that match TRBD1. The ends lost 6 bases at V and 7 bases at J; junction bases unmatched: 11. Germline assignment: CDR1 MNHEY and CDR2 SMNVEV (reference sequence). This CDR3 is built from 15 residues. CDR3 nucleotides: TGTGCCAGCAGACCCACAGGGGTTAGGGGTGAAAAACTGTTTTTT. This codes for CASRPTGVRGEKLFF.

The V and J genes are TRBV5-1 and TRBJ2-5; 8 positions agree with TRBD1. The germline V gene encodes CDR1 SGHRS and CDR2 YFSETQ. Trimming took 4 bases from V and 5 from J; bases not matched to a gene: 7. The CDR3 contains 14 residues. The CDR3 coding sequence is TGCGCCAGCAGCCGAAAGACAGGGGTTGAGACCCAGTACTTC. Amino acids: CASSRKTGVETQYF.

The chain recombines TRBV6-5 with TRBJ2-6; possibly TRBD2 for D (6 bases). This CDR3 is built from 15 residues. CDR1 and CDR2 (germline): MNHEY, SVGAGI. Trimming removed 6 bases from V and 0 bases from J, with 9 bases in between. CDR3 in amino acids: CASSRGTSGANVLTF. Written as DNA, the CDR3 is TGTGCCAGCAGCCGCGGGACCTCTGGGGCCAACGTCCTGACTTTC.

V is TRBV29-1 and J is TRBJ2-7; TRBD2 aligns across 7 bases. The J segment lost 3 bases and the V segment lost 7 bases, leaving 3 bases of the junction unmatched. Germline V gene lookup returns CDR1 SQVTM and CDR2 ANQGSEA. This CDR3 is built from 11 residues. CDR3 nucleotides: TGCAGCGCGGGGAGGGGCTACGAGCAGTACTTC. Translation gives CSAGRGYEQYF.

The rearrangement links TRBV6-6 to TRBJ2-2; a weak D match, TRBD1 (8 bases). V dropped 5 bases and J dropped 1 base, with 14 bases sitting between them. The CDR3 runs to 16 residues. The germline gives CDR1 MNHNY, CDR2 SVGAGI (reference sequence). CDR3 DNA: TGTGCCAGCAGTGCCAGCGGGACAGGGAACACCGGGGAGCTGTTTTTT. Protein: CASSASGTGNTGELFF.

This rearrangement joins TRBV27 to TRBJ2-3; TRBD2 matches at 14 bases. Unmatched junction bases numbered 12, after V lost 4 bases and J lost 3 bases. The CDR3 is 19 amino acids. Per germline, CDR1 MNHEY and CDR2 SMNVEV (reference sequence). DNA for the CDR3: TGTGCCAGCAGTTCCGGGACTAGCGGGAGAATGACTGGGACAGATACGCAGTATTTT. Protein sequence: CASSSGTSGRMTGTDTQYF.

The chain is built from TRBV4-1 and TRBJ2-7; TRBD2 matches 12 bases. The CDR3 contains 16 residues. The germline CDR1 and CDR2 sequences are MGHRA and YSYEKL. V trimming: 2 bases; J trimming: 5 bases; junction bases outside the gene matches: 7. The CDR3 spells CASSQPTSGRSHEQYF. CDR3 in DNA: TGCGCCAGCAGCCAACCCACTAGCGGGAGGTCCCACGAGCAGTACTTC.

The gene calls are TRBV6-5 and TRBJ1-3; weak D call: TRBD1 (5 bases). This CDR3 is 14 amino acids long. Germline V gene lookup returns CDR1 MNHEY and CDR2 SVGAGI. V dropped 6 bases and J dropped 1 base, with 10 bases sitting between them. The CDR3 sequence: CASSSRTSGNTIYF. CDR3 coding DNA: TGTGCCAGCAGCTCCCGGACATCTGGAAACACCATATATTTT.

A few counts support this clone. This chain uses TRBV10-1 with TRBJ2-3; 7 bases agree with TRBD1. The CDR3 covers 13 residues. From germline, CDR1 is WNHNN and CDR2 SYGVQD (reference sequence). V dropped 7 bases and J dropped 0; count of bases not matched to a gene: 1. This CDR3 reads CASMDRSTDTQYF. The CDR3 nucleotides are TGCGCCAGCATGGACAGGAGCACAGATACGCAGTATTTT.

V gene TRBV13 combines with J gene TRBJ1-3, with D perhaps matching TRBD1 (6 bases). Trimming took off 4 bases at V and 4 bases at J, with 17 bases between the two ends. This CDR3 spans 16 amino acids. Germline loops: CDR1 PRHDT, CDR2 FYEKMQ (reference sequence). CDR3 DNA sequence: TGTGCCAGCAGCTCGGTTGGGGGGGCGAAGGGAAACACCATATATTTT. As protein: CASSSVGGAKGNTIYF.

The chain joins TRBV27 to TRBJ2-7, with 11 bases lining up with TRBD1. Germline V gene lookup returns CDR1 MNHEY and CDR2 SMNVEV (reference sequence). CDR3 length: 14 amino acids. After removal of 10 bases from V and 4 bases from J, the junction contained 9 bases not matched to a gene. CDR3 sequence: CATHGTGGRYEQYF. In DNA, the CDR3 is TGTGCCACCCACGGGACAGGGGGGAGATACGAGCAGTACTTC.

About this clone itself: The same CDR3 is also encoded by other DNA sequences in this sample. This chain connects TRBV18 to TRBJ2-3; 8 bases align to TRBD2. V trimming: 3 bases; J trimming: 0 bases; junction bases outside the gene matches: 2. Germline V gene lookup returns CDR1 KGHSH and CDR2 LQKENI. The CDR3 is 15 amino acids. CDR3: CASSPTSGSTDTQYF. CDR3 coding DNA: TGTGCCAGCTCACCTACTAGCGGCAGCACAGATACGCAGTATTTT.

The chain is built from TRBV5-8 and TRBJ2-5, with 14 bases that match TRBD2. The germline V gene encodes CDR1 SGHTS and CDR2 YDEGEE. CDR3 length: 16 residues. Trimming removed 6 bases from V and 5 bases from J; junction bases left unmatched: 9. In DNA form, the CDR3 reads TGTGCCAGCACCCGGGGGACTAGCGGGAGTGGGGAGACCCAGTACTTC. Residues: CASTRGTSGSGETQYF.

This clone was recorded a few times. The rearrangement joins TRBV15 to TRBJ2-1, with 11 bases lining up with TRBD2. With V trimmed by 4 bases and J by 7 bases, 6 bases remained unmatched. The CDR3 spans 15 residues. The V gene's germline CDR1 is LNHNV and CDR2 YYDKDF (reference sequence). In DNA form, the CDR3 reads TGTGCCACCAGCATCCGCGGGACTAGCGGTAATGAGCAGTTCTTC. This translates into CATSIRGTSGNEQFF.

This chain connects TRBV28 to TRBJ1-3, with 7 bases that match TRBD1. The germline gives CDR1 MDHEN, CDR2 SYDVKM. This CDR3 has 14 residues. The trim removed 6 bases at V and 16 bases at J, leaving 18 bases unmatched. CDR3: CASRLDRAVVAVYF. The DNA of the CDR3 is TGTGCCAGCAGGCTTGACAGGGCTGTTGTCGCCGTGTATTTT.

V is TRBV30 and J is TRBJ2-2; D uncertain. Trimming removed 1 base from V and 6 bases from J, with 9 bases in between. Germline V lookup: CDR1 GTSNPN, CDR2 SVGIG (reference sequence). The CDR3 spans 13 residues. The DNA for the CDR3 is TGTGCCTGGAGTGATGGTAGTCCCGGGGAGCTGTTTTTT. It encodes CAWSDGSPGELFF. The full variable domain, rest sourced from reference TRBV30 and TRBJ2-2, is SQTIHQWPATLVQPVGSPLSLECTVEGTSNPNLYWYRQAAGRGLQLLFYSVGIGQISSEVPQNLSASRPQDRQFILSSKKLLLSDSGFYLCAWSDGSPGELFFGEGSRLTVL.

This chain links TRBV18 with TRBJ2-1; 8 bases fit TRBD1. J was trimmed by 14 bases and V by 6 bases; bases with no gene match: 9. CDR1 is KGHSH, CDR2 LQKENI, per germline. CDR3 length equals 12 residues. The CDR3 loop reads CASSHGTGREFF. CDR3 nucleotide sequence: TGTGCCAGCTCCCACGGGACAGGTCGGGAGTTCTTC. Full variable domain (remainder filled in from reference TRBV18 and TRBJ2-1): NAGVMQNPRHLVRRRGQEARLRCSPMKGHSHVYWYRQLPEEGLKFMVYLQKENIIDESGMPKERFSAEFPKEGPSILRIQQVVRGDSAAYFCASSHGTGREFFGPGTRLTVL.

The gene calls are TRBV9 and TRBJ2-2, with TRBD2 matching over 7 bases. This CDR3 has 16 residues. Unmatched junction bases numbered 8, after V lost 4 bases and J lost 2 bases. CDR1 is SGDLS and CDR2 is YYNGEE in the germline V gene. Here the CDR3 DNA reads TGTGCCAGCAGCTACAGGCCGGGAGGTAACACCGGGGAGCTGTTTTTT. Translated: CASSYRPGGNTGELFF.

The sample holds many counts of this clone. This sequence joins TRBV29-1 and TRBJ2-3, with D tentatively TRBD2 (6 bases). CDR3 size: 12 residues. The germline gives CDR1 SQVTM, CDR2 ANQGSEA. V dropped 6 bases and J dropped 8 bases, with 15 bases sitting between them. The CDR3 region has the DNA TGCAGCGTAGGCGGGGACTCCGGTACGCAGTATTTT. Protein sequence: CSVGGDSGTQYF.

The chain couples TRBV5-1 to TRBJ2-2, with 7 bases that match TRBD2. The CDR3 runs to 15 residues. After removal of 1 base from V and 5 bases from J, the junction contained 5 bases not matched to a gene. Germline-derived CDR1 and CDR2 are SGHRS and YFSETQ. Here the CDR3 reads CASSLLIGGTGELFF. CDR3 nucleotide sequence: TGCGCCAGCAGCTTGCTCATCGGGGGGACCGGGGAGCTGTTTTTT.

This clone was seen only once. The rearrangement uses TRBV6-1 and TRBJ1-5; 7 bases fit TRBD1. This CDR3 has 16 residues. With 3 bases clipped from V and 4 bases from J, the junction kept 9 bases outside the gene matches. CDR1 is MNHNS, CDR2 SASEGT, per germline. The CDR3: CASSEIPGTANQPQHF. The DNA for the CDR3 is TGTGCCAGCAGTGAGATACCCGGGACAGCTAATCAGCCCCAGCATTTT.

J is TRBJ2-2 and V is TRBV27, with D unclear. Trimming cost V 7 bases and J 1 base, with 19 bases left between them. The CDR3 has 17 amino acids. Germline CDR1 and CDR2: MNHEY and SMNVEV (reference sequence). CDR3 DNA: TGTGCCAGCAATGAGATTAACGGGTGGATGAACACCGGGGAGCTGTTTTTT. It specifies CASNEINGWMNTGELFF.

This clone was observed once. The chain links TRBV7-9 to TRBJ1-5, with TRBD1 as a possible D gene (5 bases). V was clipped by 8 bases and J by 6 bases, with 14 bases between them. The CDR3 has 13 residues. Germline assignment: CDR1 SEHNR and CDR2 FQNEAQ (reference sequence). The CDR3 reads CASGNGTPQPQHF. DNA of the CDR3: TGTGCCAGCGGCAATGGGACTCCTCAGCCCCAGCATTTT.

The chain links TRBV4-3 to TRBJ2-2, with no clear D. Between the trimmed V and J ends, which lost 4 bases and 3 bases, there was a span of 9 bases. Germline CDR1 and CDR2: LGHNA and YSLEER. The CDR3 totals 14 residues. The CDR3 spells CASSRSRYTGELFF. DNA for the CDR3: TGCGCCAGCAGCCGGTCGCGTTACACCGGGGAGCTGTTTTTT.

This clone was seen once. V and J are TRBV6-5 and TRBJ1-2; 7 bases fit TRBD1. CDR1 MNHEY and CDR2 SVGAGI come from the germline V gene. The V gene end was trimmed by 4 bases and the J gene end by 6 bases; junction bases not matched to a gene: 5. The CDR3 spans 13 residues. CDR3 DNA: TGTGCCAGCAGTTTAGGGGGCTGGGATGGCTACACCTTC. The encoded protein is CASSLGGWDGYTF.